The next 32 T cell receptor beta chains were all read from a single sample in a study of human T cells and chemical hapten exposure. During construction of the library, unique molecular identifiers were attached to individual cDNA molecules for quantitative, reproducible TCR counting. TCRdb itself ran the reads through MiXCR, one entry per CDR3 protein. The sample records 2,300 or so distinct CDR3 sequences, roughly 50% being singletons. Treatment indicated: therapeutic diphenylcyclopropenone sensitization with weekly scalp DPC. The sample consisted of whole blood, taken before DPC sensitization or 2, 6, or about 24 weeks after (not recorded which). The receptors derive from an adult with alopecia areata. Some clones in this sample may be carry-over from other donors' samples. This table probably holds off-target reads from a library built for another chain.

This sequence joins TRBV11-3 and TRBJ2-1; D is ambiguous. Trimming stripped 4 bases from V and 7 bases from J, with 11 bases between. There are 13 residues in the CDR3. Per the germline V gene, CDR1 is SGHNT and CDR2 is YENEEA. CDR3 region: CASSYYRRNEQFF. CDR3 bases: TGTGCCAGCAGCTACTACAGAAGGAATGAGCAGTTCTTC.

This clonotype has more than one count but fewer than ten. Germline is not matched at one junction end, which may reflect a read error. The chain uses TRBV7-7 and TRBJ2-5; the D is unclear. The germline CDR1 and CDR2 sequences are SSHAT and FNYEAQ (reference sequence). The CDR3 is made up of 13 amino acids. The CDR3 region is CASSLADWETQYF. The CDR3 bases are TGTGCTAGCAGCTTGGCGGATTGGGAGACCCAGTACTTC.

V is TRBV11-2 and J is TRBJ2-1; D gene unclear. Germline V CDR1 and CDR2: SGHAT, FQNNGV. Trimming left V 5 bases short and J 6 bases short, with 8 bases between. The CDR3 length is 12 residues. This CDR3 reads CASSDDSNEQFF. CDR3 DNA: TGTGCCAGCAGCGACGATAGCAATGAGCAGTTCTTC. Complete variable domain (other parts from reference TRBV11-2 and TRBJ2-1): EAGVAQSPRYKIIEKRQSVAFWCNPISGHATLYWYQQILGQGPKLLIQFQNNGVVDDSQLPKDRFSAERLKGVDSTLKIQPAKLEDSAVYLCASSDDSNEQFFGPGTRLTVL.

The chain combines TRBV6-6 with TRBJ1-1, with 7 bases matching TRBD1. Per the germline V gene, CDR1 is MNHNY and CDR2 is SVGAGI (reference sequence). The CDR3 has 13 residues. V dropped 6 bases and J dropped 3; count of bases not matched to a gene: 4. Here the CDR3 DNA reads TGTGCCAGCAGCCCGGGACAGTACACTGAAGCTTTCTTT. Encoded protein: CASSPGQYTEAFF.

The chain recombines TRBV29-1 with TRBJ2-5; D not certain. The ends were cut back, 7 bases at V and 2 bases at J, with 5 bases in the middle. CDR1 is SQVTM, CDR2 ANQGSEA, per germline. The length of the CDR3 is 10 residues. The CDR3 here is CSAVQETQYF. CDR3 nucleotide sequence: TGCAGCGCAGTGCAAGAGACCCAGTACTTC.

CDR3 DNA: TGCAGTGCTAGAACGAGACAGACCTACAATGAGCAGTTCTTC. Its protein product is CSARTRQTYNEQFF. V gene TRBV20-1 combines with J gene TRBJ2-1, with D maybe TRBD1 (5 bases). The CDR3 covers 14 residues. From germline, CDR1 is DFQATT and CDR2 SNEGSKA (reference sequence). The V end lost 2 bases, the J end lost 2 bases, and 10 bases lay between the germline ends.

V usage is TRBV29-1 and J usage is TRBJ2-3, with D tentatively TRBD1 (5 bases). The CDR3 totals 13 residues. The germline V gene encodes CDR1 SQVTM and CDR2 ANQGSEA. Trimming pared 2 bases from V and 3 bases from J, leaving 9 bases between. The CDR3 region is CSVEPGSTDTQYF. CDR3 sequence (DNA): TGCAGCGTTGAACCAGGGTCAACAGATACGCAGTATTTT.

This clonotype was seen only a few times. The CDR3 coding sequence is TGTGCCAGCAGCTTATATTCCGCCAGGGGTACCTCTGGGGCCAACGTCCTGACTTTC. It specifies CASSLYSARGTSGANVLTF. The chain joins TRBV7-6 to TRBJ2-6, with D possibly TRBD1 on 6 matching bases. The CDR3 sequence is 19 residues long. The V end was cut by 2 bases, the J end by 0 bases, with 17 bases between. In germline, CDR1 is SGHVS, CDR2 FNYEAQ.

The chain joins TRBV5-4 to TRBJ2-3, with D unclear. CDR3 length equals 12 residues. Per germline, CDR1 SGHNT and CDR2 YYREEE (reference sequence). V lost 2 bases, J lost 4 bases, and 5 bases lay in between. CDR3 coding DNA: TGTGCCAGCAGCTTTCTCTCAGATACGCAGTATTTT. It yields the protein CASSFLSDTQYF.

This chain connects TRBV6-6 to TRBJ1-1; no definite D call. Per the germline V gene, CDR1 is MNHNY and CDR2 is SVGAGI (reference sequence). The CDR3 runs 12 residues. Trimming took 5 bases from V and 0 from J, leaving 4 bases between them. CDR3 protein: CASSRVNTEAFF. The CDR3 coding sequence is TGTGCCAGCAGTCGCGTGAACACTGAAGCTTTCTTT.

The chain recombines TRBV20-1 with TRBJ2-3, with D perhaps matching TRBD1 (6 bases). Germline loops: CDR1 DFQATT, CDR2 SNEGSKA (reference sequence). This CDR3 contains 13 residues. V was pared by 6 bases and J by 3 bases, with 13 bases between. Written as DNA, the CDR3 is TGCAGTGCCTGTAAAGGACAGACAGATACGCAGTATTTT. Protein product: CSACKGQTDTQYF.

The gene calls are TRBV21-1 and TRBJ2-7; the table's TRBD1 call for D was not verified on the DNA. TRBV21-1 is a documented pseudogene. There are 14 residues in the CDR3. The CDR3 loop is CASSKEGQSYEQYF. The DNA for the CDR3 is TGTGCCAGCAGCAAGGAGGGACAGAGCTACGAGCAGTACTTC.

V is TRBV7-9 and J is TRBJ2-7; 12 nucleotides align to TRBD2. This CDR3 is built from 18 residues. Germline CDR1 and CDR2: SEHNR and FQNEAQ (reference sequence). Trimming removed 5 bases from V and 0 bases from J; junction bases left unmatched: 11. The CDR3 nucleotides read TGTGCCAGCAGCCTGTTCAGGACTAGCGGGACCTCCTCCTACGAGCAGTACTTC. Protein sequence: CASSLFRTSGTSSYEQYF. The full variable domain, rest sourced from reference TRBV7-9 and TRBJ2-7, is DTGVSQNPRHKITKRGQNVTFRCDPISEHNRLYWYRQTLGQGPEFLTYFQNEAQLEKSRLLSDRFSAERPKGSFSTLEIQRTEQGDSAMYLCASSLFRTSGTSSYEQYFGPGTRLTVT.

The CDR3, as DNA: TGTGCCAGCAGCTTAGATCACGGTTCAGAAGCTTTCTTT. Translating it yields CASSLDHGSEAFF. The genes are TRBV11-3 and TRBJ1-1, with no clear D. Trimming took 0 bases from V and 8 from J, leaving 10 bases between them. In germline, CDR1 is SGHNT, CDR2 YENEEA. This CDR3 region has 13 residues. The whole variable domain, remainder taken from reference TRBV11-3 and TRBJ1-1, is EAGVVQSPRYKIIEKKQPVAFWCNPISGHNTLYWYLQNLGQGPELLIRYENEEAVDDSQLPKDRFSAERLKGVDSTLKIQPAELGDSAVYLCASSLDHGSEAFFGQGTRLTVV.

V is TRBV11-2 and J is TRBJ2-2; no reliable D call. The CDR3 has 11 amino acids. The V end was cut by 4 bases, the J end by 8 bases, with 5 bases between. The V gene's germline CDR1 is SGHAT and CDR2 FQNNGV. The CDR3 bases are TGTGCCAGCAGCTCTACGGGGGAGCTGTTTTTT. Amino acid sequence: CASSSTGELFF.

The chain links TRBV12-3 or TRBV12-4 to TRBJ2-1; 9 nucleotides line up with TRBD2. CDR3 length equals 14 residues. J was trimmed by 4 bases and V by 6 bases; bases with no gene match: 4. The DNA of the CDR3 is TGTGCCAGCAGATCTAGCGGGGAATACAATGAGCAGTTCTTC. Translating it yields CASRSSGEYNEQFF.

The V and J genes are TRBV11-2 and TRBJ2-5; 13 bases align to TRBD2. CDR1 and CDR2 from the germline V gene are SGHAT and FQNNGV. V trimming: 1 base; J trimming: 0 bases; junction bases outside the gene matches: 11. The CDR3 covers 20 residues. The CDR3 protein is CASSLARGLAGWGDQETQYF. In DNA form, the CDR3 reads TGTGCCAGCAGCTTAGCCCGGGGACTAGCGGGATGGGGAGACCAAGAGACCCAGTACTTC.

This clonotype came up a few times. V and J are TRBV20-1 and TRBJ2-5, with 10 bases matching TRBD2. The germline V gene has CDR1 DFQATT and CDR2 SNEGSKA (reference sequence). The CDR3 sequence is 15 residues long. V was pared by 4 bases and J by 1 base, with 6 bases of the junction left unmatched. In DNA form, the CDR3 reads TGCAGTGCTATCACCGGGACTAGCGTCCAAGAGACCCAGTACTTC. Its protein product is CSAITGTSVQETQYF.

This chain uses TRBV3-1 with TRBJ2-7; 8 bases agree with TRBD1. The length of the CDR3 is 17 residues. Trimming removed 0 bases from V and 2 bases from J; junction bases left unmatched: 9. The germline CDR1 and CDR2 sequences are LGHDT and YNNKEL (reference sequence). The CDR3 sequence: CASSQDLWQGATYEQYF. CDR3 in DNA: TGTGCCAGCAGCCAAGATCTGTGGCAGGGGGCGACCTACGAGCAGTACTTC.

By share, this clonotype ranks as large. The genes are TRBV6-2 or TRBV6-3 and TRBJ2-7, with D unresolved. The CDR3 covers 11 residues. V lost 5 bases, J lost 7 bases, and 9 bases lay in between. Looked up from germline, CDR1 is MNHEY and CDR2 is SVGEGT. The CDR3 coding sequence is TGTGCCAGCAGTGCCGCTCTTGAGCAGTACTTC. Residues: CASSAALEQYF.

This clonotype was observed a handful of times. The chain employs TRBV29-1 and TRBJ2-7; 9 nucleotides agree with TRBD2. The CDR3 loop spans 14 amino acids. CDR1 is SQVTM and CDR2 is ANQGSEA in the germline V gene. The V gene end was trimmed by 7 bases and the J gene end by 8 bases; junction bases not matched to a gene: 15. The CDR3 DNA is TGCAGCGCCGCGGAAGCGGGAGGACCCGGCAAGCAGTACTTC. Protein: CSAAEAGGPGKQYF.

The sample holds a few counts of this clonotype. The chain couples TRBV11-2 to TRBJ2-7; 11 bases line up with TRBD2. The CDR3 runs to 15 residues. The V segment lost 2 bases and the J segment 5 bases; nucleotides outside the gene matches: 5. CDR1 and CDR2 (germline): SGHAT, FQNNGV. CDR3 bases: TGTGCCAGCAGCTTAACTAGCGGGAGTGTCAACGAGCAGTACTTC. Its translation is CASSLTSGSVNEQYF.

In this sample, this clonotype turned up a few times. Here the CDR3 reads CASSLGLAPTLNEQFF. The CDR3 region has the DNA TGTGCCAGCAGCCTAGGACTAGCGCCGACCCTTAATGAGCAGTTCTTC. The genes are TRBV11-2 and TRBJ2-1; 9 nucleotides match TRBD2. The ends lost 5 bases at V and 7 bases at J; junction bases unmatched: 12. Germline V gene sequence: CDR1 SGHAT, CDR2 FQNNGV. The CDR3 consists of 16 residues.

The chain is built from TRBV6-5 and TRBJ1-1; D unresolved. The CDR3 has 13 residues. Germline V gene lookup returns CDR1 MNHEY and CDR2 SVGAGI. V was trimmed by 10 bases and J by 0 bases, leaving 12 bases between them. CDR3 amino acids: CATTRGMNTEAFF. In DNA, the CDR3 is TGTGCCACAACTCGGGGAATGAACACTGAAGCTTTCTTT.

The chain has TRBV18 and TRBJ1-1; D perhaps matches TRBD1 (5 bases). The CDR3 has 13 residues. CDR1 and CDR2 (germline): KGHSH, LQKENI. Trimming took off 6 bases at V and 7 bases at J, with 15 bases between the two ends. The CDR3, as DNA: TGTGCCAGCTCTCTCGGGGCAGACAATGAAGCTTTCTTT. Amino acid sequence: CASSLGADNEAFF.

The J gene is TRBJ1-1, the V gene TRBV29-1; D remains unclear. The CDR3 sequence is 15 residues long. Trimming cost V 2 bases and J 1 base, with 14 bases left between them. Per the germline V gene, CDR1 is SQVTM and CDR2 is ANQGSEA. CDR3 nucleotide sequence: TGCAGCGTTGAACCTTACACCAGTGCGAACACTGAAGCTTTCTTT. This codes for CSVEPYTSANTEAFF.

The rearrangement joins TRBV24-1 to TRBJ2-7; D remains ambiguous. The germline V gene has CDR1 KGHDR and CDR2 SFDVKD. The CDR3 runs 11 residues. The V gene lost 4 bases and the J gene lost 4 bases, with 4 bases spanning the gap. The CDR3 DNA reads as TGTGCCACCAGTGACCTGTACGAGCAGTACTTC. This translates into CATSDLYEQYF.

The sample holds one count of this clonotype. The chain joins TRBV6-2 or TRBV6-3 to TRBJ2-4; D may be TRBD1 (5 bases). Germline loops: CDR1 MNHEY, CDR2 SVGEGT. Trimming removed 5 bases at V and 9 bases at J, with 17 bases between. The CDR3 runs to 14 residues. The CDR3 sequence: CASSPQDSFTIQYF. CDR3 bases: TGTGCCAGCAGTCCCCAAGACAGCTTTACCATTCAGTACTTC.

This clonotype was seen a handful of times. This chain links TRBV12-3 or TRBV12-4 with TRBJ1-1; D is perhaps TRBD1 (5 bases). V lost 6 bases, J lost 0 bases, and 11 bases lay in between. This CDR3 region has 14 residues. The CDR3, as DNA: TGTGCCAGCAGCCGGCAGGGTTTGAACACTGAAGCTTTCTTT. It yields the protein CASSRQGLNTEAFF.

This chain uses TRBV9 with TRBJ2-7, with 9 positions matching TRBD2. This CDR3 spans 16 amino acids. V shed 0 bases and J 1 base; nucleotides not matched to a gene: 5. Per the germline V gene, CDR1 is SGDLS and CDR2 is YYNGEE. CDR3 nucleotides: TGTGCCAGCAGCGTAGCAGGTCTAGCGGGATCCTACGAGCAGTACTTC. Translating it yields CASSVAGLAGSYEQYF.

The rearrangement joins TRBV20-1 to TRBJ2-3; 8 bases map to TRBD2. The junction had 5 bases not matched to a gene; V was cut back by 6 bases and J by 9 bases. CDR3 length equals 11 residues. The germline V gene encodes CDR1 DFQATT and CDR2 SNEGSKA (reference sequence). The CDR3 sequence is CSALQRETQYF. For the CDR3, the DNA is TGCAGTGCACTCCAGCGGGAGACGCAGTATTTT.

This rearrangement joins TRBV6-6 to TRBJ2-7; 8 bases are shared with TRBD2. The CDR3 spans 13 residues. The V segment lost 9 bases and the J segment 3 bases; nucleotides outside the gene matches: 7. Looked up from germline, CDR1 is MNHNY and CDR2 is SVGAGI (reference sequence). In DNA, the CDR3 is TGTGCCAGTCTCCCAAGCGGGAGCTACGAGCAGTACTTC. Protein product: CASLPSGSYEQYF.